This T cell receptor beta chain was sequenced for a study of cytomegalovirus exposure and HLA in healthy donors. The PCR made use of 60 Vbeta and 13 Jbeta primers. TCRdb's table, derived via immunoSEQ multiplex PCR, lists solely in-frame clones and lacks some. The sample includes roughly 100,000 clones, approximately 64% of them seen just once. Likely unrecorded immune exposures existed in these nominally healthy donors. Looked up from germline, CDR1 is MDHEN and CDR2 is SYDVKM. CDR3 length equals 14 residues. Unmatched junction bases numbered 8, after V lost 3 bases and J lost 9 bases. The specimen sequenced was PBMCs. This sequence originates from a woman aged 45-65 years in good health and CMV-seropositive. The genes are TRBV28 and TRBJ2-1; TRBD1 agrees at 7 bases. The CDR3 is CASSFLTGSSEQFF. The DNA for the CDR3 is TGTGCCAGCAGTTTCTTGACAGGGTCCAGTGAGCAGTTCTTC.